The 4 T cell receptor beta chains below all came from one sample that was sequenced in a study of blood T cell repertoires in COVID-19. Profiled with immunoSEQ multiplex PCR; TCRdb holds only in-frame clones, not every one. Counted here are tens of thousands of clones, roughly 87% occurring once; the ten biggest clones make up around 0.98%. The sample comprised peripheral blood. The receptors derive from a woman between 45 and 65 years old in a cohort sampled during active COVID-19.

The CDR3 bases are TGTGCCAGCAGGGGGACAGGGGGGAACTATGGCTACACCTTC. Translated: CASRGTGGNYGYTF. V gene TRBV6-5 combines with J gene TRBJ1-2; TRBD1 agrees at 11 bases. The CDR3 loop spans 14 amino acids. With V trimmed by 6 bases and J by 2 bases, 2 bases remained unmatched. CDR1 is MNHEY, CDR2 SVGAGI, per germline.

Only one count was recorded for this clone. The chain joins TRBV6-6 to TRBJ1-1; D is ambiguous. Trimming pared 5 bases from V and 0 bases from J, leaving 13 bases between. Germline CDR1 reads MNHNY; CDR2 reads SVGAGI (reference sequence). CDR3 length: 15 amino acids. CDR3 sequence: CASSTTTDMNTEAFF. The CDR3 DNA reads as TGTGCCAGCAGTACAACGACCGACATGAACACTGAAGCTTTCTTT.

The V gene is TRBV28, the J gene TRBJ2-7; D possibly corresponds to TRBD1 (5 bases). This CDR3 is built from 16 residues. CDR1 MDHEN and CDR2 SYDVKM come from the germline V gene. With 2 bases removed from V and 3 bases from J, the gap between germline ends came to 17 bases. The CDR3 DNA reads as TGTGCCAGCAGTTTAGCCGAAGGGGCCGGTCTCTACGAGCAGTACTTC. This translates into CASSLAEGAGLYEQYF. The variable domain in full, completed from reference TRBV28 and TRBJ2-7, reads DVKVTQSSRYLVKRTGEKVFLECVQDMDHENMFWYRQDPGLGLRLIYFSYDVKMKEKGDIPEGYSVSREKKERFSLILESASTNQTSMYLCASSLAEGAGLYEQYFGPGTRLTVT.

The chain recombines TRBV28 with TRBJ1-5; D call uncertain. This CDR3 region has 16 residues. Per the germline V gene, CDR1 is MDHEN and CDR2 is SYDVKM. V was pared by 2 bases and J by 2 bases, with 13 bases between. As DNA, the CDR3 is TGTGCCAGCAGTTTAGAGGGTTTGGTGGGCAATCAGCCCCAGCATTTT. Encoded protein: CASSLEGLVGNQPQHF.